These 9 T cell receptor beta chains originate from one sample sequenced in a study of blood T cell repertoires in COVID-19. TCRdb's copy holds only in-frame clones and misses some; the assay was immunoSEQ multiplex PCR. The sample has roughly 420,000 clones; approximately 90% are singletons. Sequenced sample: PBMCs or T cells enriched from blood (not recorded which). These receptors came from a woman aged 25 to 39 with acute COVID-19.

The chain has TRBV5-1 and TRBJ1-3; D ambiguous. This CDR3 region has 18 residues. V lost 5 bases and J lost 0, with 21 bases in between. Germline-derived CDR1 and CDR2 are SGHRS and YFSETQ. The DNA for the CDR3 is TGCGCCAGCAGTTCGGGGATGTCAACGTTTTTCTCTGGAAACACCATATATTTT. Amino acids: CASSSGMSTFFSGNTIYF.

The V call is TRBV19, the J call TRBJ2-7; D is possibly TRBD1 (5 bases). This CDR3 spans 15 amino acids. Germline V gene sequence: CDR1 LNHDA, CDR2 SQIVND (reference sequence). V was clipped by 5 bases and J by 0 bases, with 14 bases between them. The CDR3 sequence is CASSDSARASYEQYF. The CDR3 DNA follows: TGTGCCAGTAGTGACTCCGCCAGGGCCTCCTACGAGCAGTACTTC.

V gene TRBV27 combines with J gene TRBJ2-7; 10 nucleotides match TRBD2. This CDR3 spans 14 amino acids. V lost 8 bases to trimming and J lost 3 bases; unmatched junction nucleotides: 7. CDR1 is MNHEY, CDR2 SMNVEV, per germline (reference sequence). CDR3 loop: CASRWTSGLYEQYF. The CDR3 DNA is TGTGCCAGCCGTTGGACTAGCGGACTCTACGAGCAGTACTTC.

Details on this clone: The sample carries other DNA sequences with the same CDR3. The J gene is TRBJ1-1, the V gene TRBV19, with D perhaps matching TRBD1 (6 bases). CDR3 length: 12 amino acids. CDR1 and CDR2 (germline): LNHDA, SQIVND (reference sequence). The V and J ends lost 8 bases and 3 bases respectively, with 10 bases between them. The CDR3 nucleotides read TGTGCCAGTCGGGGGGCACACACTGAAGCTTTCTTT. Protein: CASRGAHTEAFF.

The genes are TRBV19 and TRBJ2-6; 7 nucleotides line up with TRBD2. The CDR3 is 15 amino acids. Germline CDR1 is LNHDA and CDR2 is SQIVND (reference sequence). The V gene end was trimmed by 7 bases and the J gene end by 1 base; junction bases not matched to a gene: 4. The chain's CDR3 is CASKRGLSGANVLTF. The CDR3 DNA reads as TGTGCCAGTAAGCGGGGTTTGTCTGGGGCCAACGTCCTGACTTTC.

The rearrangement uses TRBV10-3 and TRBJ2-4; 7 bases line up with TRBD1. The junction had 1 base not matched to a gene; V was cut back by 10 bases and J by 1 base. Looked up from germline, CDR1 is ENHRY and CDR2 is SYGVKD. The CDR3 sequence is 12 residues long. The CDR3 reads CATQGAKNIQYF. The CDR3 bases are TGTGCCACACAGGGGGCCAAAAACATTCAGTACTTC.

The chain recombines TRBV30 with TRBJ2-1, with 11 bases that match TRBD1. Germline lookup yields CDR1 GTSNPN and CDR2 SVGIG (reference sequence). Trimming removed 7 bases from V and 8 bases from J; junction bases left unmatched: 1. The CDR3 contains 11 residues. In nucleotides, the CDR3 is TGTGCCTTGGACAGGGGGCATGAGCAGTTCTTC. Amino acids: CALDRGHEQFF.

The chain links TRBV28 to TRBJ2-1; tentatively, D is TRBD2 (6 bases). Looked up from germline, CDR1 is MDHEN and CDR2 is SYDVKM. With 5 bases removed from V and 7 bases from J, the gap between germline ends came to 15 bases. This CDR3 region has 14 residues. CDR3 sequence (DNA): TGTGCCAGCAGTATCCGGAACCGGGGGAATGAGCAGTTCTTC. Translating gives CASSIRNRGNEQFF.

The chain uses TRBV29-1 and TRBJ1-1; maybe TRBD1 (6 bases). There are 13 residues in the CDR3. Trimming took off 5 bases at V and 3 bases at J, with 13 bases between the two ends. The germline V gene encodes CDR1 SQVTM and CDR2 ANQGSEA. CDR3 bases: TGCAGCGTTTATCAGGGGAAGGACACTGAAGCTTTCTTT. It codes for CSVYQGKDTEAFF. The whole variable domain, filled in from reference TRBV29-1 and TRBJ1-1, reads SAVISQKPSRDICQRGTSLTIQCQVDSQVTMMFWYRQQPGQSLTLIATANQGSEATYESGFVIDKFPISRPNLTFSTLTVSNMSPEDSSIYLCSVYQGKDTEAFFGQGTRLTVV.